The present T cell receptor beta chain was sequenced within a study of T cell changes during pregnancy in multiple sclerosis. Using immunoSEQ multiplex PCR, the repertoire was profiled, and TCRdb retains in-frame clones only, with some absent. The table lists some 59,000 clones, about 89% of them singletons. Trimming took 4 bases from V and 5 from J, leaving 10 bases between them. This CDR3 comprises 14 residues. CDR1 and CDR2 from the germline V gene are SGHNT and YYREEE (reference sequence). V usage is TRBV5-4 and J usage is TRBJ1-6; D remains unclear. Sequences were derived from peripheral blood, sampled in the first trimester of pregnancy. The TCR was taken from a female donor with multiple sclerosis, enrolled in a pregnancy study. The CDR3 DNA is TGTGCCAGCAGCGTACAGATGCATAATTCACCCCTCCACTTT. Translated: CASSVQMHNSPLHF.